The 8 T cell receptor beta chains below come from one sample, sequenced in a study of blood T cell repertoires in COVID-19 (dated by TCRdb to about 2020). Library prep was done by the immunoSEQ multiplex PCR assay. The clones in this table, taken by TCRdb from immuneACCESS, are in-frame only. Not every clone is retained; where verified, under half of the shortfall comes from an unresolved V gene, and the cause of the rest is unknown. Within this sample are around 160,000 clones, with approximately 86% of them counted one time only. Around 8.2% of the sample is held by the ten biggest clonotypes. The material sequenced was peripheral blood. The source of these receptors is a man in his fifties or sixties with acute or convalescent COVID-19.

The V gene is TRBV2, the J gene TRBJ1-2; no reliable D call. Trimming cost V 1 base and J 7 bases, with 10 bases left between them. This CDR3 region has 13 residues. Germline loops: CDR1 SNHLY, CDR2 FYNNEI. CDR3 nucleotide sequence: TGTGCCAGCAGTGAAGTGAGGGATGGTGGCTACACCTTC. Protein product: CASSEVRDGGYTF.

The CDR3 protein is CASSSSGEPSVGYTF. The CDR3 nucleotides are TGCGCCAGCAGCTCGTCAGGCGAGCCTTCTGTTGGCTACACCTTC. The V call is TRBV5-1, the J call TRBJ1-2; D uncertain. The germline gives CDR1 SGHRS, CDR2 YFSETQ. The length of the CDR3 is 15 residues. The V and J ends lost 3 bases and 7 bases respectively, with 19 bases between them.

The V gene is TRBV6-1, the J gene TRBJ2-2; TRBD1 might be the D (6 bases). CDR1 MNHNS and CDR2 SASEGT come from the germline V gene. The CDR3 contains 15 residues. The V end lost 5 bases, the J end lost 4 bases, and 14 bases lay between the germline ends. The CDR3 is CASSPDRRSTGELFF. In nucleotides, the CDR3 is TGTGCCAGCAGTCCCGACAGGCGGAGCACCGGGGAGCTGTTTTTT.

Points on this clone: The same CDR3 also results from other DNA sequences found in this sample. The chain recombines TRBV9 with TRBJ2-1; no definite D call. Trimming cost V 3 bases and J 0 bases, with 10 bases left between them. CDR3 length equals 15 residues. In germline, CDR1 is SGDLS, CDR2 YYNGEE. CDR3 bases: TGTGCCAGCAGCGGAGGCGGCCTCTCCTACAATGAGCAGTTCTTC. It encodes CASSGGGLSYNEQFF.

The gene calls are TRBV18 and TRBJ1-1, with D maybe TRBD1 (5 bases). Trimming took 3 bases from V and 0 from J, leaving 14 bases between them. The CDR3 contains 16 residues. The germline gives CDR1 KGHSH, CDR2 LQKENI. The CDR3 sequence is CASSPPTAGMNTEAFF. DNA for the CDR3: TGTGCCAGCTCACCCCCGACCGCAGGGATGAACACTGAAGCTTTCTTT.

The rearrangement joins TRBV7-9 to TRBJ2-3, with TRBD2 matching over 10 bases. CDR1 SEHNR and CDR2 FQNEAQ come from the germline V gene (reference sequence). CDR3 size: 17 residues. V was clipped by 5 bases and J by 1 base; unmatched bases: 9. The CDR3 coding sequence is TGTGCCAGCAGCAAACCAGCGGGAGGGCCGGGCACAGATACGCAGTATTTT. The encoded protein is CASSKPAGGPGTDTQYF.

The CDR3, as DNA: TGCGCCAGCAGCTCCGAGGGCAATCAGCCCCAGCATTTT. It specifies CASSSEGNQPQHF. The chain has TRBV5-1 and TRBJ1-5; no reliable D call. Trimming shortened V by 3 bases and J by 2 bases, and 6 bases separated the two germline ends. The CDR3 spans 13 residues. Per germline, CDR1 SGHRS and CDR2 YFSETQ.

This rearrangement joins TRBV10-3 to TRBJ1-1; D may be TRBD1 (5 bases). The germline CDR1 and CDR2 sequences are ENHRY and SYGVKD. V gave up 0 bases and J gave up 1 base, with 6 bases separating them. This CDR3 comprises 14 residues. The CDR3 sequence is CAISESRGNTEAFF. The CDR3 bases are TGTGCCATCAGTGAGTCTAGGGGGAACACTGAAGCTTTCTTT.